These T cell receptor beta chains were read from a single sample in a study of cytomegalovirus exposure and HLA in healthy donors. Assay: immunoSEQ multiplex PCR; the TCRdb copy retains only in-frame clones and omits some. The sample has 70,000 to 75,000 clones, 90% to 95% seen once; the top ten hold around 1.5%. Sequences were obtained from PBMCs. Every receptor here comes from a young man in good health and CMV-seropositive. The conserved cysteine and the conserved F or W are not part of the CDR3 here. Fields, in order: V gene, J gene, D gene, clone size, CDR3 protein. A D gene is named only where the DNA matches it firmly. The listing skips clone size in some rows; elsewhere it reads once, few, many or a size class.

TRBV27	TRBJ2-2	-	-	ASRLVSHTGELF
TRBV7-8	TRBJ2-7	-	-	ASRNGYEQY
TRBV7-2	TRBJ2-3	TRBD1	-	ASSLEDRGGADTQY
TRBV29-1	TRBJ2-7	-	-	SVEVTGYEQY
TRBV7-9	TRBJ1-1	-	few	ASSQTNTEAF
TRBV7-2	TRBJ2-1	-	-	ASSLSGPYNEQF
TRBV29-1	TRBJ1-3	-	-	EGTHSSGNTIY
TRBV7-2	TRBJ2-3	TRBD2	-	ASSRTSGGTDTQY
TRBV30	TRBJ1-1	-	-	AWSAYTGTQDTEAF
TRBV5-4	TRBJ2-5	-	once	ASSSDTQETQY
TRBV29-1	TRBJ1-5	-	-	SVSRGSNQPQH
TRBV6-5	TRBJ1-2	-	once	ASSYNGELSGYT
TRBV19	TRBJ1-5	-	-	ASKSLPEQNQPQH
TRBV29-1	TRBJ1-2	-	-	SVVGTTGYT
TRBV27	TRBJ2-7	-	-	ASSWGDSTYEQY
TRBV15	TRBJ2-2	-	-	ATSRSSGGELF
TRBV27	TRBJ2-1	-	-	ASSLGGRGEQF
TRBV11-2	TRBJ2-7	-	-	ASSPLGPYEQY
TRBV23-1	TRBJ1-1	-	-	ASSYRVRGTEAF
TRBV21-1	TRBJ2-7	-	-	ASRLQTASYEQY
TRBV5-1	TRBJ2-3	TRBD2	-	ASRGGRGTDTQY
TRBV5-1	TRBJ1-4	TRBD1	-	ASSPGTEEKLF
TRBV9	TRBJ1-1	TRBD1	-	ASSAEDQGGSMNTEAF
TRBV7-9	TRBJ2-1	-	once	ASSAQGLRDEQF
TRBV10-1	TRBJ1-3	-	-	ATVRGEKAGNTIY
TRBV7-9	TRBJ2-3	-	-	ASKRGGMATDTQY
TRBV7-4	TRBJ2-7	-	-	ASSPHGQGGGLAIYEQY
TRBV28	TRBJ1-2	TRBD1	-	ASSLSQGTLYGYT
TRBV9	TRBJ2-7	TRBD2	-	ASSVGTSGAYEQY
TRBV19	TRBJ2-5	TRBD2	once	ASSPRTSGRETQY
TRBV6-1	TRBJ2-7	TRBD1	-	ASIRQGGIYEQY
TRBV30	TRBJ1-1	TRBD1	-	AWSGQGAGVAF
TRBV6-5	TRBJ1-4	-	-	ASSYLGSQEKLF
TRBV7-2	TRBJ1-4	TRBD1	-	ASSRDRLVEKLF
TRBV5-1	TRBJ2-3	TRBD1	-	ASSDATGGGDTQY
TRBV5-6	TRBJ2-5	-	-	ASSVRETQY
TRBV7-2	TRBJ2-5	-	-	ASSLAAVVQETQY
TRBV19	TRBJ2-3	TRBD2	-	ASSLRGLAGGSTDTQY
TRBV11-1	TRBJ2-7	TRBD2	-	ASSQEGSGGYEQY
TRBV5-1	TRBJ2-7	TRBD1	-	ASSLGTGGYEQY
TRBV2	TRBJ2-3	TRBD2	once	ASSGGLAGGPRTDTQY
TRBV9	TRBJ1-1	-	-	ASSAQGAGASEAF
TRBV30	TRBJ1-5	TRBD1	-	AWSVLGGQGRLEDPNRR